This T cell receptor (beta chain) was documented in a study of blood T cell repertoires in COVID-19. The overall study: The analysed material was cDNA or gDNA that came from T cells, B-cell-depleted T cells, or PBMCs.

Original methodology: Estimation of nucleated cell counts was performed using reference gene primer amplification. Sequencing was performed with immunoSEQ multiplex PCR; in TCRdb, only in-frame clones are kept and a portion is missing. V, J and clone size reflect that table, while D and trimming were determined from the DNA. The sample lists about 220,000 clones; roughly 82% were seen once. J lost 5 bases, V lost 7 bases, and 6 bases had no gene match. Germline loops: CDR1 SGHTA, CDR2 FQGNSA. The length of the CDR3 is 13 residues. This clone is a singleton in its sample. The sequence came from a man aged 45-65 years with active or convalescent COVID-19. The chain carries TRBV7-2 and TRBJ2-5; 8 bases are a match to TRBD1. Source material: peripheral blood. CDR3 amino acids: CASTTRGPETQYF. The CDR3 bases are TGTGCCAGCACAACCAGGGGGCCGGAGACCCAGTACTTC.